These 8 T cell receptor beta chains were sequenced from one sample in a study of T cell changes during pregnancy in multiple sclerosis. This table comes from immunoSEQ multiplex PCR, and its TCRdb copy is limited to in-frame clones, with some not included. Of roughly 90,000 clones listed, approximately 90% are singletons. The sample consisted of peripheral blood, taken in the first trimester of pregnancy. These receptors were collected from a female donor in good health, enrolled as a control in a pregnancy study.

This CDR3 reads CASSLNSFSGSKQETQYF. In DNA form, the CDR3 reads TGTGCCAGCTCCCTTAACTCATTTAGCGGGTCAAAACAAGAGACCCAGTACTTC. This sequence joins TRBV18 and TRBJ2-5; 7 positions agree with TRBD2. The germline V gene encodes CDR1 KGHSH and CDR2 LQKENI. The CDR3 extends over 18 amino acids. V shed 6 bases, J shed 2 bases, and the junction held 18 bases outside the gene matches.

This chain links TRBV28 with TRBJ1-4; possibly TRBD1 for D (6 bases). This CDR3 is built from 14 residues. V was trimmed by 6 bases and J by 8 bases, leaving 16 bases between them. CDR1 and CDR2 from the germline V gene are MDHEN and SYDVKM. The CDR3 reads CASRPPHGQEKLFF. The DNA for the CDR3 is TGTGCCAGCAGGCCCCCCCACGGACAGGAAAAACTGTTTTTT.

This chain connects TRBV10-3 to TRBJ1-2; 7 bases align to TRBD1. The CDR3 is made up of 14 amino acids. The junction had 11 bases not matched to a gene; V was cut back by 6 bases and J by 7 bases. Germline-derived CDR1 and CDR2 are ENHRY and SYGVKD. Written as DNA, the CDR3 is TGTGCCATCAGAGAAGGGGGCGCCCCCGGTGGCTACACCTTC. Translating gives CAIREGGAPGGYTF.

The V call is TRBV6-5, the J call TRBJ2-2; TRBD1 agrees at 7 bases. Germline loops: CDR1 MNHEY, CDR2 SVGAGI. The CDR3 runs to 16 residues. V dropped 4 bases and J dropped 1; count of bases not matched to a gene: 6. The CDR3 reads CASSFTGTVNTGELFF. The CDR3 DNA follows: TGTGCCAGCAGTTTCACCGGGACAGTGAACACCGGGGAGCTGTTTTTT.

This chain connects TRBV29-1 to TRBJ2-3; TRBD2 matches at 8 bases. V gave up 7 bases and J gave up 2 bases; unmatched junction bases: 11. Germline V gives CDR1 SQVTM, CDR2 ANQGSEA. The CDR3 is 15 residues long. The CDR3 is CSGTRGGAPTDTQYF. Written as DNA, the CDR3 is TGCAGCGGCACCCGGGGGGGGGCTCCCACAGATACGCAGTATTTT.

This clone was counted once. The chain has TRBV4-1 and TRBJ1-2; a weak D match, TRBD1 (6 bases). Germline lookup yields CDR1 MGHRA and CDR2 YSYEKL. This CDR3 has 14 amino acids. Trimming cost V 8 bases and J 10 bases, with 23 bases left between them. The CDR3 region has the DNA TGCGCCAGCTCGGAAGCCGGGACACGAGGAACCTACACCTTC. This codes for CASSEAGTRGTYTF.

This chain uses TRBV5-1 with TRBJ1-1; D is unresolved. Germline V gene lookup returns CDR1 SGHRS and CDR2 YFSETQ. This CDR3 spans 15 amino acids. V was cut by 1 base and J by 0 bases, with 10 bases left in between. CDR3 amino acids: CASSLNSQVNTEAFF. As DNA, the CDR3 is TGCGCCAGCAGCTTGAACAGCCAAGTGAACACTGAAGCTTTCTTT.

This rearrangement joins TRBV7-9 to TRBJ1-1; possibly TRBD1 for D (5 bases). Trimming took off 2 bases at V and 7 bases at J, with 11 bases between the two ends. The V gene's germline CDR1 is SEHNR and CDR2 FQNEAQ (reference sequence). This CDR3 has 13 amino acids. CDR3 loop: CASSLQGRVEAFF. CDR3 in DNA: TGTGCCAGCAGCTTACAAGGCAGGGTTGAAGCTTTCTTT. The whole variable domain, remainder taken from reference TRBV7-9 and TRBJ1-1, is DTGVSQNPRHKITKRGQNVTFRCDPISEHNRLYWYRQTLGQGPEFLTYFQNEAQLEKSRLLSDRFSAERPKGSFSTLEIQRTEQGDSAMYLCASSLQGRVEAFFGQGTRLTVV.